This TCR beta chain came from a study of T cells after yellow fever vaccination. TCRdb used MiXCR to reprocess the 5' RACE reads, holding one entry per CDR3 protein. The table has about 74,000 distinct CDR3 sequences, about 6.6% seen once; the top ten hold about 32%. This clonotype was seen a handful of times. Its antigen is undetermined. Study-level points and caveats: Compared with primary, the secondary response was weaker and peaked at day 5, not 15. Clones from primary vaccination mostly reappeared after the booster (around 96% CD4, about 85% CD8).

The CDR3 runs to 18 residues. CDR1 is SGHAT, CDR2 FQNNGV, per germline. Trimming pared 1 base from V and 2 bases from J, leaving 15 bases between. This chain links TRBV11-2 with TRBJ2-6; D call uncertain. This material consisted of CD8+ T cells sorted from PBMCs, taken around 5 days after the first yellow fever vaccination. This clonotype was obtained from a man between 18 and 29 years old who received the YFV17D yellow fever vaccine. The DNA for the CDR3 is TGTGCCAGCAGCTTAGTCCCAGTTCCCTTCGCTGGGGCCAACGTCCTGACTTTC. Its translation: CASSLVPVPFAGANVLTF. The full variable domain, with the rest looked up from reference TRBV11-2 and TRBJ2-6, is EAGVAQSPRYKIIEKRQSVAFWCNPISGHATLYWYQQILGQGPKLLIQFQNNGVVDDSQLPKDRFSAERLKGVDSTLKIQPAKLEDSAVYLCASSLVPVPFAGANVLTFGAGSRLTVL.